The clone carrying this TCR beta chain has more than one count but fewer than ten. TCRdb processed the RT-PCR reads anew with MiXCR; each CDR3 protein has one entry. The table has hundreds of thousands of distinct CDR3 sequences, approximately 11% seen once. The sample is drawn from a study of response to subunit inactivated influenza vaccine. This CDR3 has 17 amino acids. V trimming: 4 bases; J trimming: 7 bases; junction bases outside the gene matches: 10. Germline CDR1 and CDR2: SGHDT and YYEEEE. This sample also appeared in a second study, on T cells expressing NK-cell markers. That investigation notes: What made the TCR beta cDNA was 5'RACE template switching with UMIs. The authors derived TCR beta repertoires from sorted CD3+CD56+NKG2C+, CD3+CD56+NKG2C- and CD3+CD56-NKG2C+ T cells. One of eight sequenced donors was HCMV-seronegative; the other seven were seropositive. For 5 to 7 donors, the dominant NKG2C+ clonotypes made up about 1.0-7.5% of their CD8+ T cells.

The receptor's source is a man aged 45 to 65 who received an inactivated influenza vaccine. The V call is TRBV5-6, the J call TRBJ1-6, with 11 bases lining up with TRBD1. Specimen: PBMCs from blood, collected on the day of vaccination. The CDR3 loop is CASSHPRTGGRNSPLHF. CDR3 in DNA: TGTGCCAGCAGCCACCCTCGGACAGGGGGCCGAAATTCACCCCTCCACTTT. Using reference TRBV5-6 and TRBJ1-6 for the parts outside the CDR3, the full variable domain is DAGVTQSPTHLIKTRGQQVTLRCSPKSGHDTVSWYQQALGQGPQFIFQYYEEEERQRGNFPDRFSGHQFPNYSSELNVNALLLGDSALYLCASSHPRTGGRNSPLHFGNGTRLTVT.